This paragraph reports one T cell receptor beta chain. This sample is part of a study of CD8 T cells in Susac syndrome. Sequencing of TCR beta was performed on blood CD8+ T cells and on blood CD4+ T cells. Patients with Susac syndrome met the recently defined diagnostic criteria for definite or probable disease. FACS enriched CD8+ TEMRA cells, while bulk CD8+ and CD4+ were negatively isolated. The CDR3 is 13 residues long. The V gene lost 3 bases and the J gene lost 3 bases, with 7 bases spanning the gap. CDR1 MDHEN and CDR2 SYDVKM come from the germline V gene. Random hexamers served to reverse transcribe about 0.5 to 1 ug RNA. The immunoSEQ assay covered 54 Vbeta and 13 Jbeta segments for CDR3. Using its own MiXCR run on the immunoSEQ multiplex PCR reads, TCRdb lists one record per CDR3 protein. The sample holds more than 150,000 distinct CDR3 sequences, under 97% seen once.

What was sequenced was CD4+ T cells from PBMCs. This clonotype originated in a human donor with Susac syndrome. The V and J genes are TRBV28 and TRBJ2-3; D call uncertain. In DNA, the CDR3 is TGTGCCAGCAGTTTCCCTGGGACAGATACGCAGTATTTT. Its translation: CASSFPGTDTQYF.